The source of this T cell receptor beta chain is a study of blood T cell repertoires in COVID-19. Study-wide background: Spain, Italy and the United States supplied samples that represented acute and convalescent COVID-19. The cDNA or gDNA used as material had been derived from T cells, B-cell-depleted T cells, or PBMCs.

The CDR3 sequence is 18 residues long. The germline V and J ends were trimmed by 4 bases and 6 bases, with 28 bases remaining between them. Germline assignment: CDR1 SGHRS and CDR2 YFSETQ. Original methodology: For nucleated cells, counts were estimated from reference gene primer amplification. Data came from immunoSEQ multiplex PCR; TCRdb stores just in-frame clones and leaves some out. That table furnishes V, J and clone size, whereas the DNA furnished D and trimming. The data hold roughly 59,000 clones, with about 72% observed a single time. The sample holds a few counts of this clone. Sequencing input: peripheral blood. This clonotype originated in a man older than 75 with acute or convalescent COVID-19. This rearrangement joins TRBV5-1 to TRBJ1-1, with TRBD1 as a possible D gene (5 bases). This chain's CDR3 is CASSGEPRRRRGVAEAFF. The CDR3 DNA sequence: TGCGCCAGCAGCGGCGAGCCGCGCCGTCGCCGGGGGGTTGCTGAAGCTTTCTTT.